The 13 T cell receptor beta chains reported below all come from one sample, sequenced in a study of blood T cell repertoires in COVID-19. Data came from immunoSEQ multiplex PCR; TCRdb stores just in-frame clones and leaves some out. The data show approximately 280,000 clones, with approximately 91% seen just once and about 12% held by the top ten. Input material: peripheral blood. The receptors derive from a woman in her fifties or sixties with acute or convalescent COVID-19.

The genes are TRBV28 and TRBJ2-1, with TRBD1 matching 10 bases. J lost 9 bases, V lost 2 bases, and 10 bases had no gene match. In germline, CDR1 is MDHEN, CDR2 SYDVKM. The CDR3 runs 16 residues. The CDR3 is CASSLLRGTGAVEQFF. The DNA for the CDR3 is TGTGCCAGCAGTTTACTCAGGGGGACAGGGGCAGTTGAGCAGTTCTTC.

The chain joins TRBV7-9 to TRBJ1-1; 8 bases map to TRBD1. The CDR3 has 14 residues. V trimming: 5 bases; J trimming: 4 bases; junction bases outside the gene matches: 6. Germline V gives CDR1 SEHNR, CDR2 FQNEAQ (reference sequence). In nucleotides, the CDR3 is TGTGCCAGCAGCGTCCAGGGGGCGCGCACTGAAGCTTTCTTT. It encodes CASSVQGARTEAFF.

The chain joins TRBV18 to TRBJ2-7; 8 nucleotides line up with TRBD2. The CDR3 contains 18 residues. The V and J ends lost 2 bases and 2 bases, in that order; junction bases with no gene match: 14. Germline lookup yields CDR1 KGHSH and CDR2 LQKENI. The CDR3: CASSPTYRVTSGTYEQYF. CDR3 coding DNA: TGTGCCAGCTCACCAACCTACAGGGTAACTAGCGGTACCTACGAGCAGTACTTC.

The chain employs TRBV7-9 and TRBJ1-1, with a possible D match to TRBD1 (5 bases). The germline V gene encodes CDR1 SEHNR and CDR2 FQNEAQ (reference sequence). The CDR3 extends over 15 amino acids. Trimming removed 5 bases from V and 1 base from J, with 14 bases in between. CDR3: CASSPGRGQNTEAFF. In DNA, the CDR3 is TGTGCCAGCAGCCCAGGGCGGGGCCAGAACACTGAAGCTTTCTTT.

The chain couples TRBV11-3 to TRBJ2-1, with 10 bases lining up with TRBD2. The CDR3 contains 16 residues. Germline CDR1 and CDR2: SGHNT and YENEEA. The junction had 8 bases not matched to a gene; V was cut back by 5 bases and J by 4 bases. The CDR3 DNA is TGTGCCAGCAGCCCTTCGACTAGCGGGTTTTACAATGAGCAGTTCTTC. Protein sequence: CASSPSTSGFYNEQFF.

This chain joins TRBV11-2 and TRBJ2-3; tentatively, D is TRBD2 (6 bases). Germline CDR1 and CDR2: SGHAT and FQNNGV. This CDR3 region has 14 residues. Between the trimmed V and J ends, which lost 5 bases and 3 bases, there was a span of 12 bases. CDR3 residues: CASSRAGSTDTQYF. DNA of the CDR3: TGTGCCAGCAGCCGCGCGGGATCAACAGATACGCAGTATTTT.

The chain is built from TRBV7-2 and TRBJ1-1; perhaps TRBD1 as D (5 bases). Germline V CDR1 and CDR2: SGHTA, FQGNSA. V shed 2 bases and J shed 4 bases, with 14 bases lying between them. CDR3 size: 15 residues. CDR3 amino acids: CASSLSQGVRTEAFF. CDR3 sequence (DNA): TGTGCCAGCAGCTTATCTCAGGGCGTACGCACTGAAGCTTTCTTT.

This clone is a singleton in its sample. This chain uses TRBV4-1 with TRBJ1-1; the match to TRBD1 covers 7 bases. The CDR3 loop spans 19 amino acids. The V segment lost 4 bases and the J segment 1 base; nucleotides outside the gene matches: 18. The germline V gene encodes CDR1 MGHRA and CDR2 YSYEKL. The CDR3 protein is CASSLREYRGPGQNTEAFF. The CDR3 DNA is TGCGCCAGCAGCCTAAGAGAGTACAGGGGCCCCGGTCAGAACACTGAAGCTTTCTTT.

This chain links TRBV28 with TRBJ2-7; TRBD2 matches 10 bases. With V trimmed by 5 bases and J by 4 bases, 8 bases remained unmatched. CDR3 length: 15 amino acids. Germline V gene lookup returns CDR1 MDHEN and CDR2 SYDVKM. CDR3 nucleotide sequence: TGTGCCAGCAGTCCGCGGCGTAGCGGGAGGTACGAGCAGTACTTC. It codes for CASSPRRSGRYEQYF.

The chain carries TRBV25-1 and TRBJ1-3; 12 bases are a match to TRBD1. Trimming took 1 base from V and 4 from J; bases not matched to a gene: 5. The CDR3 runs 17 residues. Germline V gene lookup returns CDR1 MGHDK and CDR2 SYGVNS. The CDR3 sequence: CASSESGTGGRGNTIYF. The CDR3 nucleotides are TGTGCCAGCAGTGAATCCGGGACAGGGGGCAGGGGAAACACCATATATTTT.

This rearrangement joins TRBV7-9 to TRBJ2-5, with D perhaps TRBD2 (5 bases). The germline V and J ends were trimmed by 3 bases and 4 bases, with 12 bases remaining between them. Germline-derived CDR1 and CDR2 are SEHNR and FQNEAQ (reference sequence). The CDR3 consists of 14 residues. The CDR3 here is CASSFSEQGETQYF. The CDR3 DNA is TGTGCCAGCAGCTTTAGCGAACAAGGAGAGACCCAGTACTTC.

V and J are TRBV6-5 and TRBJ1-6, with D unresolved. The V and J ends lost 5 bases and 7 bases respectively, with 9 bases between them. This CDR3 is built from 13 residues. Germline V gives CDR1 MNHEY, CDR2 SVGAGI. CDR3: CASSPRQNSPLHF. The CDR3 nucleotides read TGTGCCAGCAGTCCGCGACAAAATTCACCCCTCCACTTT.

The rearrangement joins TRBV6-5 to TRBJ2-1, with a possible D match to TRBD2 (6 bases). Germline V CDR1 and CDR2: MNHEY, SVGAGI. Deletions cut 6 bases from V and 6 bases from J, with 18 bases between. The CDR3 contains 15 residues. CDR3 region: CASSPLRELSNEQFF. CDR3 DNA: TGTGCCAGCAGCCCCCTACGGGAGCTGAGCAATGAGCAGTTCTTC.